These 3 T cell receptor beta chains were all obtained from the same sample, sequenced in a study of shared T cell receptors in the human thymus. The method was immunoSEQ multiplex PCR; TCRdb's version includes in-frame clones alone and lacks a portion of them. Altogether around 730,000 clones are present, 70% to 90% being singletons, with the ten largest covering 0.0095% to 0.013%. These data were also filed under a second study, of human thymus T cells.

Sequencing was carried out using thymocytes. The receptors here all came from a girl under three years old with a congenital heart defect.

A note on this clone: The same CDR3 is also encoded by other DNA sequences in this sample. The chain combines TRBV28 with TRBJ2-5; D gene ambiguous. The germline CDR1 and CDR2 sequences are MDHEN and SYDVKM. This CDR3 comprises 14 residues. Trimming removed 6 bases from V and 0 bases from J, with 11 bases in between. CDR3 DNA sequence: TGTGCCAGCAGCGGTGAGCGTAACCAAGAGACCCAGTACTTC. Residues: CASSGERNQETQYF.

This clone came up a few times. This rearrangement joins TRBV6-1 to TRBJ2-5; D might be TRBD1 (6 bases). This CDR3 is 16 amino acids long. Germline V gives CDR1 MNHNS, CDR2 SASEGT. V shed 2 bases and J shed 4 bases, with 17 bases lying between them. The CDR3 region is CASSEIRDTWAETQYF. CDR3 in DNA: TGTGCCAGCAGTGAAATACGGGACACGTGGGCAGAGACCCAGTACTTC.

Only one count was recorded for this clone. The chain carries TRBV28 and TRBJ1-5; tentatively, D is TRBD1 (6 bases). CDR3 length: 17 amino acids. Looked up from germline, CDR1 is MDHEN and CDR2 is SYDVKM. V was pared by 7 bases and J by 0 bases, with 19 bases between. The CDR3 coding sequence is TGTGCCAGCACACGCCCATGGACAGCTTATAGCAATCAGCCCCAGCATTTT. Translating it yields CASTRPWTAYSNQPQHF.